One and the same sample provided the 20 T cell receptor beta chains below, sequenced in a study of T-cell memory formation after mild COVID-19. TCRdb reprocessed the 5' RACE reads with MiXCR, giving one entry per CDR3 protein. The table records about 430,000 distinct CDR3 sequences, 24% of them present only once. Sequencing was performed on PBMCs or a T cell subset sorted from them (not recorded which). The receptors stem from an adult woman who had mild COVID-19 (a few samples of this study predate the infection). Cell type and time point are not known.

The chain has TRBV2 and TRBJ2-7; D possibly corresponds to TRBD1 (6 bases). The CDR3 sequence is 13 residues long. Germline CDR1 reads SNHLY; CDR2 reads FYNNEI. V was shortened by 8 bases and J by 0 bases, with 11 bases between the two germline ends. The DNA of the CDR3 is TGTGCCAGCCTCCGGGACATCTCCTACGAGCAGTACTTC. This gives the protein CASLRDISYEQYF.

This clonotype showed up just a few times. The gene calls are TRBV15 and TRBJ2-1; 8 bases align to TRBD2. Trimming removed 3 bases from V and 4 bases from J; junction bases left unmatched: 5. CDR1 is LNHNV, CDR2 YYDKDF, per germline (reference sequence). There are 15 residues in the CDR3. CDR3 coding DNA: TGTGCCACCAGCAGCGGGGGGGCGCCTTACAATGAGCAGTTCTTC. It yields the protein CATSSGGAPYNEQFF.

The chain has TRBV19 and TRBJ2-7, with 14 positions matching TRBD2. The CDR3 loop spans 15 amino acids. Germline CDR1 and CDR2: LNHDA and SQIVND (reference sequence). V shed 3 bases, J shed 6 bases, and the junction held 4 bases outside the gene matches. CDR3 region: CASSMPGLAGVEQYF. Written as DNA, the CDR3 is TGTGCCAGTAGTATGCCGGGACTAGCGGGAGTCGAGCAGTACTTC.

The chain couples TRBV12-3 or TRBV12-4 to TRBJ1-5, with no clear D. CDR3 length: 15 amino acids. V was pared by 3 bases and J by 0 bases, with 9 bases between. This CDR3 reads CASSFGINSNQPQHF. The CDR3 coding sequence is TGTGCCAGCAGTTTTGGCATTAATAGCAATCAGCCCCAGCATTTT.

The table lists this clonotype with many counts. The genes are TRBV7-9 and TRBJ2-3; D ambiguous. The CDR3 loop spans 13 amino acids. The V gene lost 6 bases and the J gene lost 9 bases, with 16 bases spanning the gap. CDR1 and CDR2 from the germline V gene are SEHNR and FQNEAQ (reference sequence). The CDR3 is CASRYPDRSTQYF. In nucleotides, the CDR3 is TGTGCCAGCAGATACCCGGACCGGTCAACGCAGTATTTT.

CDR3: CASSETPRGFVDTQYF. CDR3 bases: TGTGCCAGCAGCGAGACCCCCCGCGGGTTTGTCGATACGCAGTATTTT. The rearrangement uses TRBV9 and TRBJ2-3; the D gene is possibly TRBD2 (5 bases). Looked up from germline, CDR1 is SGDLS and CDR2 is YYNGEE. CDR3 length: 16 residues. V was trimmed by 3 bases and J by 6 bases, leaving 20 bases between them.

The rearrangement uses TRBV12-3 or TRBV12-4 and TRBJ2-7; no reliable D call. The germline V and J ends were trimmed by 1 base and 2 bases, with 12 bases remaining between them. The CDR3 spans 15 residues. CDR3: CASSLGNLTTYEQYF. In DNA form, the CDR3 reads TGTGCCAGCAGTTTAGGGAACTTGACCACCTACGAGCAGTACTTC.

This clonotype was found many times. This rearrangement joins TRBV19 to TRBJ2-4; the match to TRBD1 covers 9 bases. This CDR3 region has 15 residues. Germline CDR1 is LNHDA and CDR2 is SQIVND (reference sequence). After removal of 9 bases from V and 1 base from J, the junction contained 7 bases not matched to a gene. CDR3 sequence (DNA): TGTGCCAGCCGTCCCGGGACAGGGGCCAAAAACATTCAGTACTTC. This codes for CASRPGTGAKNIQYF.

This clonotype was seen at least ten times. The V call is TRBV15, the J call TRBJ2-7; D possibly corresponds to TRBD2 (6 bases). V lost 0 bases, J lost 2 bases, and 14 bases lay in between. Germline V lookup: CDR1 LNHNV, CDR2 YYDKDF (reference sequence). The CDR3 is made up of 16 amino acids. This CDR3 is CATSRDQAGSPYEQYF. The CDR3 DNA follows: TGTGCCACCAGCAGAGATCAAGCGGGCAGCCCCTACGAGCAGTACTTC. Based on the CDR3 plus reference TRBV15 and TRBJ2-7, the full variable domain is DAMVIQNPRYQVTQFGKPVTLSCSQTLNHNVMYWYQQKSSQAPKLLFHYYDKDFNNEADTPDNFQSRRPNTSFCFLDIRSPGLGDTAMYLCATSRDQAGSPYEQYFGPGTRLTVT.

The chain recombines TRBV30 with TRBJ2-5; possibly TRBD2 for D (6 bases). The V gene's germline CDR1 is GTSNPN and CDR2 SVGIG (reference sequence). The CDR3 totals 11 residues. This chain's CDR3 is CGGEGEETQYF. CDR3 DNA: TGTGGGGGGGAAGGGGAAGAGACCCAGTACTTC.

The rearrangement links TRBV12-3 or TRBV12-4 to TRBJ2-1; TRBD2 matches 8 bases. The CDR3 has 15 amino acids. V lost 7 bases and J lost 1; bases outside the gene matches: 6. The CDR3 DNA reads TGTGCCAGCAACCCGCGGGGGGAGTCCTACAATGAGCAGTTCTTC. Residues: CASNPRGESYNEQFF.

The chain links TRBV6-1 to TRBJ2-7, with 11 positions matching TRBD1. Trimming cost V 7 bases and J 1 base; bases outside gene matches: 6. From germline, CDR1 is MNHNS and CDR2 SASEGT. There are 15 residues in the CDR3. CDR3 protein: CASIRGQGASYEQYF. The CDR3, as DNA: TGTGCCAGCATAAGAGGACAGGGGGCATCCTACGAGCAGTACTTC.

The V call is TRBV11-2, the J call TRBJ1-1; possible D gene TRBD1, 5 bases. The CDR3 covers 15 residues. Looked up from germline, CDR1 is SGHAT and CDR2 is FQNNGV. The V and J ends lost 0 bases and 1 base respectively, with 9 bases between them. The CDR3 coding sequence is TGTGCCAGCAGCTTAGATCCAGGGCCGAACACTGAAGCTTTCTTT. This sequence encodes CASSLDPGPNTEAFF. Supplemented by reference TRBV11-2 and TRBJ1-1, the full variable domain reads EAGVAQSPRYKIIEKRQSVAFWCNPISGHATLYWYQQILGQGPKLLIQFQNNGVVDDSQLPKDRFSAERLKGVDSTLKIQPAKLEDSAVYLCASSLDPGPNTEAFFGQGTRLTVV.

This clonotype appeared a few times. The junction differs from germline at one of its ends, possibly a read error. The rearrangement uses TRBV2 and TRBJ2-1, with 7 bases fitting TRBD2. This CDR3 comprises 14 residues. Germline V gene lookup returns CDR1 SNHLY and CDR2 FYNNEI. The CDR3 loop reads CASTARDYSLEHFF. The CDR3 nucleotides read TGTGCCAGCACTGCCCGGGACTACTCTTTGGAGCACTTCTTC.

This clonotype appeared a few times. The rearrangement joins TRBV20-1 to TRBJ1-6; D might be TRBD1 (5 bases). Germline-derived CDR1 and CDR2 are DFQATT and SNEGSKA (reference sequence). Trimming left V 3 bases short and J 0 bases short, with 15 bases between. The CDR3 runs 17 residues. CDR3 bases: TGCAGTGCTAGGCCCGTAGACAGTGTCTCCTATAATTCACCCCTCCACTTT. The encoded protein is CSARPVDSVSYNSPLHF.

This clonotype was observed a few times. The chain couples TRBV6-2 or TRBV6-3 to TRBJ1-1; TRBD1 might be the D (6 bases). V lost 5 bases and J lost 5, with 15 bases in between. This CDR3 contains 14 residues. Germline-derived CDR1 and CDR2 are MNHEY and SVGEGT. The CDR3 DNA is TGTGCCAGCAGTCTAACAGGGACGGCGACTGAAGCTTTCTTT. This gives the protein CASSLTGTATEAFF.

The J gene is TRBJ2-7, the V gene TRBV11-1; 12 bases match TRBD2. The V segment lost 3 bases and the J segment 2 bases; nucleotides outside the gene matches: 5. This CDR3 comprises 16 residues. Per the germline V gene, CDR1 is SGHAT and CDR2 is FQDESV (reference sequence). The CDR3 here is CASSFKLAGGAYEQYF. For the CDR3, the DNA is TGTGCCAGCAGCTTCAAGCTAGCGGGAGGGGCCTACGAGCAGTACTTC.

This chain uses TRBV13 with TRBJ2-3; D possibly corresponds to TRBD1 (5 bases). V was pared by 5 bases and J by 1 base, with 13 bases between. The length of the CDR3 is 15 residues. CDR1 is PRHDT, CDR2 FYEKMQ, per germline (reference sequence). The CDR3 protein is CASSLRASGTDTQYF. The CDR3 DNA is TGTGCCAGCAGCCTCAGGGCTTCGGGCACAGATACGCAGTATTTT. Filled out from reference TRBV13 and TRBJ2-3, the complete variable domain reads AAGVIQSPRHLIKEKRETATLKCYPIPRHDTVYWYQQGPGQDPQFLISFYEKMQSDKGSIPDRFSAQQFSDYHSELNMSSLELGDSALYFCASSLRASGTDTQYFGPGTRLTVL.

The chain has TRBV20-1 and TRBJ2-5; D ambiguous. Germline V gene data show CDR1 as DFQATT and CDR2 as SNEGSKA (reference sequence). CDR3 length: 13 residues. V gave up 5 bases and J gave up 6 bases, with 16 bases separating them. In DNA, the CDR3 is TGCAGTGCTCCGCCCGGCGAGGTCCAGACCCAGTACTTC. Encoded protein: CSAPPGEVQTQYF.

The J gene is TRBJ2-7, the V gene TRBV7-3; D not certain. Germline lookup yields CDR1 SGHTA and CDR2 FQGTGA. Trimming took off 0 bases at V and 7 bases at J, with 16 bases between the two ends. This CDR3 is built from 15 residues. The CDR3 spells CASSLTSGPGTEQYF. The CDR3 DNA is TGTGCCAGCAGCTTAACGTCTGGGCCCGGTACGGAGCAGTACTTC.